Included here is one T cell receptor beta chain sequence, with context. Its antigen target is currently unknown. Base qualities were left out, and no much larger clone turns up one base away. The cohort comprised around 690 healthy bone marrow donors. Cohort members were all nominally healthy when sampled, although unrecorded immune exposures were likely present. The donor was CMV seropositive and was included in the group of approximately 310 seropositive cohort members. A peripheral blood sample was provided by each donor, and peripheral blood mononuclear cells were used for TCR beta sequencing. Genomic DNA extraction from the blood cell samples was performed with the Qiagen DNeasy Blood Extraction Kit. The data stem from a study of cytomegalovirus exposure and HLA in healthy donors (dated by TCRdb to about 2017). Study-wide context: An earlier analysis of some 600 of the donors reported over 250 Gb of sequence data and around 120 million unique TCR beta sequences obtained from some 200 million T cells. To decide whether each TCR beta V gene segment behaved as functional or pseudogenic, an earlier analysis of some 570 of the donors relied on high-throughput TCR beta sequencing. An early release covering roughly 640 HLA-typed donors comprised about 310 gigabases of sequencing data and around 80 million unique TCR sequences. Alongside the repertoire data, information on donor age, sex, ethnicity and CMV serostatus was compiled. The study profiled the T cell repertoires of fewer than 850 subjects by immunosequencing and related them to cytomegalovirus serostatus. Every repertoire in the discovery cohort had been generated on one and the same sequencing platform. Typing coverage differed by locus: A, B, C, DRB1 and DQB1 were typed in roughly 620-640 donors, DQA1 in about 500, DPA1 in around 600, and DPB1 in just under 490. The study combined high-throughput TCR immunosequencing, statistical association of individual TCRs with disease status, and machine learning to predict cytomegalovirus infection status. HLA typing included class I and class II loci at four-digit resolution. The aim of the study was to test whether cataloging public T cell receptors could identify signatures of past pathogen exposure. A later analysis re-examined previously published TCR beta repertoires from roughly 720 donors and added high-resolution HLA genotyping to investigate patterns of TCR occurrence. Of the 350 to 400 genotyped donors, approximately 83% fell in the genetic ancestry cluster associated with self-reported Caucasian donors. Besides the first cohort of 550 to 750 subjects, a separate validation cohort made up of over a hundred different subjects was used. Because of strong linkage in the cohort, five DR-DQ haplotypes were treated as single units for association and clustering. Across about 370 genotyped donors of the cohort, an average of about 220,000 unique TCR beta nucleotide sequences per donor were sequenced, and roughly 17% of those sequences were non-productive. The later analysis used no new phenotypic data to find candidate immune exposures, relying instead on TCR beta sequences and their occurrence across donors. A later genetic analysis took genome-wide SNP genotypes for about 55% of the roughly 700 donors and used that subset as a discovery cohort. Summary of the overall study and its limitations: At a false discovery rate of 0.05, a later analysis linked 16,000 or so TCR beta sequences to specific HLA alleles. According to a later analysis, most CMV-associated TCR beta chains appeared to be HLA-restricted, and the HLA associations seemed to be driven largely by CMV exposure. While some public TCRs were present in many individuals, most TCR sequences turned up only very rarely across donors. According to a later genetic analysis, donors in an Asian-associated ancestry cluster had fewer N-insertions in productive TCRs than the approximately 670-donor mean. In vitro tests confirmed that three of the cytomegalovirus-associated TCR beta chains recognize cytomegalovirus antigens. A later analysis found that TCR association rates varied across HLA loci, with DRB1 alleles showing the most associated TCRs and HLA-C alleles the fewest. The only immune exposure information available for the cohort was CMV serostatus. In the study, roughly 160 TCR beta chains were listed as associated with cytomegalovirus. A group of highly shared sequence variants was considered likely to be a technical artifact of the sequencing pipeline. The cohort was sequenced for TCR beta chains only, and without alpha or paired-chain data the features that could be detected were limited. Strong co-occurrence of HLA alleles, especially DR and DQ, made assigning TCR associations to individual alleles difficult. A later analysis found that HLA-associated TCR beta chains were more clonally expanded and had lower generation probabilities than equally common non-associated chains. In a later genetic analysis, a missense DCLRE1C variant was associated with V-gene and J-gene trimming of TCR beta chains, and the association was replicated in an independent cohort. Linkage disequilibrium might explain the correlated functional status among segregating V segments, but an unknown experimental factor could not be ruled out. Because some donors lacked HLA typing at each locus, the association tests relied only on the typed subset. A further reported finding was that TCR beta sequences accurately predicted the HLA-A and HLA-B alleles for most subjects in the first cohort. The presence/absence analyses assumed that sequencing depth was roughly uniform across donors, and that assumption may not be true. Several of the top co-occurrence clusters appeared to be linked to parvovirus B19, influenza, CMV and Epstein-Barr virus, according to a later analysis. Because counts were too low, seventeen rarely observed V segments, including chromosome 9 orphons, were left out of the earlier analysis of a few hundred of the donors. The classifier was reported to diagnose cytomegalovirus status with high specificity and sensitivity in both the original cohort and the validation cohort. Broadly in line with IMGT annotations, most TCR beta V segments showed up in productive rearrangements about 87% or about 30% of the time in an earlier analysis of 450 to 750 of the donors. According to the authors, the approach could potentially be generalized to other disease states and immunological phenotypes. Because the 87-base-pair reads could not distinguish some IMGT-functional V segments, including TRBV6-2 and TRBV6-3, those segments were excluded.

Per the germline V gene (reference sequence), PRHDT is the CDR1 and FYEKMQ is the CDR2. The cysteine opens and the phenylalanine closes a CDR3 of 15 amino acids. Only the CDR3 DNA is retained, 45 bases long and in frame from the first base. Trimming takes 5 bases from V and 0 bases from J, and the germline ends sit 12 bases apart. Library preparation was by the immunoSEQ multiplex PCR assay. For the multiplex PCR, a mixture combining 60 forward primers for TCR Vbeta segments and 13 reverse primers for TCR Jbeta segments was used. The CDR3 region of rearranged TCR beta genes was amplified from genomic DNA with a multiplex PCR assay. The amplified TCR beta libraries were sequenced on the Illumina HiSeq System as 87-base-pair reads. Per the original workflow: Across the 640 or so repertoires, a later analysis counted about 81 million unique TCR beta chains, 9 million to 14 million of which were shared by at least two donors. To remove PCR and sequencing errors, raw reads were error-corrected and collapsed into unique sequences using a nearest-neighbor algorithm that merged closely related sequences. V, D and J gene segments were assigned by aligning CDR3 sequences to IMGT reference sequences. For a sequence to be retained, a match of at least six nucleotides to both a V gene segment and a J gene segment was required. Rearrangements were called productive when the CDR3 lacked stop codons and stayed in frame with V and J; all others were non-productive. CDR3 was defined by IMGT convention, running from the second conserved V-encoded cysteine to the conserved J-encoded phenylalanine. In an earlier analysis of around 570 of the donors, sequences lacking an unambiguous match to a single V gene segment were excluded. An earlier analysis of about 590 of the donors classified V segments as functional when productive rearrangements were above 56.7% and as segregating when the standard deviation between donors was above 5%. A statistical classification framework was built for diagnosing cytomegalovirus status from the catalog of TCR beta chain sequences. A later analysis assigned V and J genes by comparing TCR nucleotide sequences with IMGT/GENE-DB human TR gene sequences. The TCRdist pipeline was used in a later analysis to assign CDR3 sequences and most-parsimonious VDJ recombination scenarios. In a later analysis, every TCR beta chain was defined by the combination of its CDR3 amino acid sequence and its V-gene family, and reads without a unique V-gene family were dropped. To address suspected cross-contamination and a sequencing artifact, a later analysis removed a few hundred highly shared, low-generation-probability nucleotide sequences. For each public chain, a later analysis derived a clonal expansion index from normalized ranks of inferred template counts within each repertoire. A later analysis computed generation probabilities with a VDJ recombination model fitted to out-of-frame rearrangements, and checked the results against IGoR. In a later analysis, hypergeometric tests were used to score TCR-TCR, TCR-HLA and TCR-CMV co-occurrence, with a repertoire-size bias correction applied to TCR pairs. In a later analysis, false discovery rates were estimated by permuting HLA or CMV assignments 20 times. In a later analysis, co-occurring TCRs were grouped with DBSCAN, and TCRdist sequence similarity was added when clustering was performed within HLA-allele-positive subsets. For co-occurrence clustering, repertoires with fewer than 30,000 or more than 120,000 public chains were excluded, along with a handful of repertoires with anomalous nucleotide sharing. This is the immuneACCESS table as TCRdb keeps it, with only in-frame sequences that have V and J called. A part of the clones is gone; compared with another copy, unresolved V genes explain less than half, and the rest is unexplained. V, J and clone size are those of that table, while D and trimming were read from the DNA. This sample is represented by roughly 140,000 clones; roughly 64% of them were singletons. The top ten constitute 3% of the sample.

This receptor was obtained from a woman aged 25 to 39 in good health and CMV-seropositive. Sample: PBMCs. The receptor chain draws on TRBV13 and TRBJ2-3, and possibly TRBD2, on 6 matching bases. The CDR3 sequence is CASSRGTASTDTQYF. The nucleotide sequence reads TGTGCCAGCAGCCGCGGGACTGCTAGCACAGATACGCAGTATTTT.